One and the same sample provided the 26 T cell receptor beta chains below, sequenced in a study of T cells after yellow fever vaccination. TCRdb reanalysed the 5' RACE reads using MiXCR and keeps one entry per CDR3 protein. This table holds 200,000 to 300,000 distinct CDR3 sequences, approximately 6.8% found once. The sequences come from CD4+ T cells sorted from PBMCs, collected on the day of the yellow fever booster vaccination. Receptor source: a man younger than 40 who received the YFV17D yellow fever vaccine.

V gene TRBV18 combines with J gene TRBJ1-5; TRBD1 might be the D (6 bases). Between the trimmed V and J ends, which lost 5 bases and 1 base, there was a span of 15 bases. The CDR3 sequence is 16 residues long. Germline CDR1 KGHSH, CDR2 LQKENI. Here the CDR3 reads CASSVSTGLSNQPQHF. In DNA form, the CDR3 reads TGTGCCAGCTCAGTGTCTACAGGGTTAAGCAATCAGCCCCAGCATTTT.

This chain uses TRBV5-4 with TRBJ2-5; D may match TRBD1 or TRBD2 (5 bases each). Germline-derived CDR1 and CDR2 are SGHNT and YYREEE (reference sequence). The CDR3 totals 13 residues. V was pared by 4 bases and J by 3 bases, with 10 bases between. Written as DNA, the CDR3 is TGTGCCAGCAGCGGGGGTCTGGAAGAGACCCAGTACTTC. Protein: CASSGGLEETQYF.

In this sample, this clonotype turned up a few times. This sequence joins TRBV5-1 and TRBJ2-1; D ambiguous. Germline V gives CDR1 SGHRS, CDR2 YFSETQ. The V end lost 4 bases, the J end lost 11 bases, and 16 bases lay between the germline ends. There are 13 residues in the CDR3. The CDR3 protein is CASSDIQSPQQFF. CDR3 bases: TGCGCCAGCAGCGATATACAGTCCCCCCAGCAGTTCTTC.

V usage is TRBV5-1 and J usage is TRBJ1-1; a weak D match, TRBD1 (5 bases). Germline CDR1 SGHRS, CDR2 YFSETQ. CDR3 length: 14 residues. Between the trimmed V and J ends, which lost 4 bases and 6 bases, there was a span of 16 bases. CDR3 region: CASSTGEAGSEAFF. The DNA of the CDR3 is TGCGCCAGCAGCACGGGAGAGGCAGGGTCTGAAGCTTTCTTT.

The chain uses TRBV5-8 and TRBJ1-6; TRBD1 matches at 11 bases. CDR3 length: 15 residues. CDR1 and CDR2 from the germline V gene are SGHTS and YDEGEE. J gave up 4 bases and V 5 bases, and 2 bases lay outside the gene matches. In DNA form, the CDR3 reads TGTGCCAGCAGGGGACAGGGGGAATATAATTCACCCCTCCACTTT. Residues: CASRGQGEYNSPLHF. The variable domain in full, with the rest retrieved from reference TRBV5-8 and TRBJ1-6, is EAGVTQSPTHLIKTRGQQATLRCSPISGHTSVYWYQQALGLGLQFLLWYDEGEERNRGNFPPRFSGRQFPNYSSELNVNALELEDSALYLCASRGQGEYNSPLHFGNGTRLTVT.

This clonotype was detected many times. The J gene is TRBJ1-1, the V gene TRBV20-1; TRBD1 might be the D (6 bases). Trimming cost V 5 bases and J 5 bases, with 12 bases left between them. The CDR3 consists of 12 residues. In germline, CDR1 is DFQATT, CDR2 SNEGSKA (reference sequence). For the CDR3, the DNA is TGCAGTGCTCAAGGACAGTTGACTGAAGCTTTCTTT. This gives the protein CSAQGQLTEAFF.

This clonotype was seen at least ten times. V is TRBV20-1 and J is TRBJ2-1; D might be TRBD2 (6 bases). CDR1 and CDR2 from the germline V gene are DFQATT and SNEGSKA (reference sequence). The V end was cut by 4 bases, the J end by 8 bases, with 18 bases between. The CDR3 is 14 residues long. CDR3 region: CSAKPRTTSDEQFF. Written as DNA, the CDR3 is TGCAGTGCTAAGCCTAGGACTACATCCGATGAGCAGTTCTTC.

This clonotype was seen at least ten times. V usage is TRBV12-3 or TRBV12-4 and J usage is TRBJ2-7, with 7 bases identical to TRBD2. The CDR3 runs 14 residues. After removal of 0 bases from V and 3 bases from J, the junction contained 2 bases not matched to a gene. The CDR3 DNA reads as TGTGCCAGCAGTTTAGCGGGGACTAACTACGAGCAGTACTTC. Protein sequence: CASSLAGTNYEQYF.

Concerning this clonotype itself: An end of the junction differs from the germline gene, which may be a read error. The V call is TRBV20-1, the J call TRBJ2-1; 9 bases line up with TRBD2. The CDR3 contains 17 residues. Germline assignment: CDR1 DFQATT and CDR2 SNEGSKA (reference sequence). This CDR3 is CCARDPSGKRSYNEQFF. The CDR3 bases are TGCTGTGCTAGAGATCCTAGCGGGAAGAGGTCCTACAATGAGCAGTTCTTC.

Of note for this clonotype: Being one base from a much bigger clone, this may be a read error. The gene calls are TRBV15 and TRBJ2-5; either TRBD1 or TRBD2 may fit D (6 bases each). Germline V lookup: CDR1 LNHNV, CDR2 YYDKDF (reference sequence). This CDR3 region has 15 residues. The V and J ends lost 6 bases and 5 bases respectively, with 19 bases between them. CDR3 DNA: TGTGCCACCAGGCCGAGGCTGGAGGGGGAGGAGACCCAGTACTTC. Its protein is CATRPRLEGEETQYF.

The rearrangement links TRBV7-2 to TRBJ2-1; 9 bases are a match to TRBD2. The CDR3 runs to 16 residues. J gave up 0 bases and V 3 bases, and 3 bases lay outside the gene matches. Germline assignment: CDR1 SGHTA and CDR2 FQGNSA. CDR3 coding DNA: TGTGCCAGCAGCTTCATAGCGGGGGTCTCCTACAATGAGCAGTTCTTC. This sequence encodes CASSFIAGVSYNEQFF.

In its sample, this clonotype was seen many times. This rearrangement joins TRBV21-1 to TRBJ2-1; the table's D call, TRBD2, was not checked against the DNA. TRBV21-1 counts as a pseudogene. The CDR3 contains 12 residues. The CDR3, as DNA: TGTGCCAGCGGCCCTAGCGGGAGTTCACCGGGCTTC. Amino acid sequence: CASGPSGSSPGF.

The CDR3 spells CASSPRTEASYNSPLHF. The CDR3 bases are TGCGCCAGCAGCCCTCGGACCGAGGCCTCCTATAATTCACCCCTCCACTTT. This chain uses TRBV4-3 with TRBJ1-6; D is unresolved. V lost 4 bases and J 0 bases, leaving 13 bases between the germline ends. The germline CDR1 and CDR2 sequences are LGHNA and YSLEER. The CDR3 contains 17 residues.

The chain uses TRBV7-8 and TRBJ2-1; the match to TRBD2 covers 7 bases. V shed 11 bases and J 6 bases; nucleotides not matched to a gene: 4. Germline V gene data show CDR1 as SGHVS and CDR2 as FQNEAQ. This CDR3 spans 11 amino acids. The CDR3 bases are TGTGCCGGGGGAGGGCTCAATGAGCAGTTCTTC. It codes for CAGGGLNEQFF.

This clonotype was counted a few times. This rearrangement joins TRBV28 to TRBJ2-3; maybe TRBD2 (6 bases). V lost 4 bases and J 5 bases, leaving 19 bases between the germline ends. The V gene's germline CDR1 is MDHEN and CDR2 SYDVKM. CDR3 length: 16 residues. CDR3 sequence: CASSSLGGFFGDTQYF. The CDR3 region has the DNA TGTGCCAGCAGTTCGCTGGGGGGATTCTTCGGAGATACGCAGTATTTT.

This clonotype was counted at least ten times. The chain joins TRBV7-9 to TRBJ2-7; a possible D gene is TRBD1 (6 bases). The CDR3 extends over 12 amino acids. From germline, CDR1 is SEHNR and CDR2 FQNEAQ (reference sequence). Trimming cost V 3 bases and J 7 bases, with 10 bases left between them. The CDR3 DNA reads as TGTGCCAGCAGCTTCACAGGGACAGAGCAGTACTTC. Protein product: CASSFTGTEQYF.

This clonotype was counted between two and nine times. The chain recombines TRBV7-2 with TRBJ2-1; D may be TRBD2 (6 bases). The CDR3 consists of 16 residues. Between the trimmed V and J ends, which lost 0 bases and 10 bases, there was a span of 19 bases. Germline V gene lookup returns CDR1 SGHTA and CDR2 FQGNSA. The CDR3 reads CASSLAPGLPGGEQFF. CDR3 sequence (DNA): TGTGCCAGCAGCTTAGCCCCGGGACTCCCCGGTGGGGAGCAGTTCTTC.

The chain joins TRBV7-2 to TRBJ2-7, with D tentatively TRBD2 (5 bases). V was shortened by 1 base and J by 2 bases, with 12 bases between the two germline ends. Germline loops: CDR1 SGHTA, CDR2 FQGNSA. CDR3 length: 15 residues. The CDR3 reads CASSLDGSGAYEQYF. As DNA, the CDR3 is TGTGCCAGCAGCTTAGATGGATCCGGGGCCTACGAGCAGTACTTC.

The chain has TRBV23-1 and TRBJ2-3; 9 positions agree with TRBD2. TRBV23-1 is filed as an ORF, its function uncertain. CDR3 length equals 16 residues. Trimming removed 2 bases from V and 2 bases from J; junction bases left unmatched: 5. As DNA, the CDR3 is TGCGCCAGCAGTCAACCTAGCGGGACTTTCACAGATACGCAGTATTTT. Translation gives CASSQPSGTFTDTQYF.

The J gene is TRBJ2-1, the V gene TRBV5-5; D ambiguous. Germline V gives CDR1 SGHKS, CDR2 YYEKEE (reference sequence). Between the trimmed V and J ends, which lost 2 bases and 0 bases, there was a span of 12 bases. This CDR3 spans 16 amino acids. CDR3 in DNA: TGTGCCAGCAGCTTTAATGGGGATAGCTCCTACAATGAGCAGTTCTTC. This codes for CASSFNGDSSYNEQFF. Supplemented by reference TRBV5-5 and TRBJ2-1, the full variable domain reads DAGVTQSPTHLIKTRGQQVTLRCSPISGHKSVSWYQQVLGQGPQFIFQYYEKEERGRGNFPDRFSARQFPNYSSELNVNALLLGDSALYLCASSFNGDSSYNEQFFGPGTRLTVL.

This clonotype has ten or more counts. J is TRBJ2-7 and V is TRBV5-1, with 7 nucleotides matching TRBD1. The V and J ends lost 4 bases and 2 bases, in that order; junction bases with no gene match: 6. Germline CDR1 SGHRS, CDR2 YFSETQ. CDR3 length: 14 residues. The CDR3 region is CASSREGQTYEQYF. The CDR3 DNA is TGCGCCAGCAGCCGAGAGGGACAGACCTACGAGCAGTACTTC.

The V call is TRBV11-3, the J call TRBJ2-6; D assignment may be TRBD1 or TRBD2 (5 bases each). Trimming shortened V by 5 bases and J by 0 bases, and 14 bases separated the two germline ends. The germline gives CDR1 SGHNT, CDR2 YENEEA. The CDR3 loop spans 17 amino acids. CDR3 sequence (DNA): TGTGCCAGCAGCGGTACGAGGGGCGCCTCTGGGGCCAACGTCCTGACTTTC. Amino acids: CASSGTRGASGANVLTF.

This clonotype was observed at least ten times. J is TRBJ1-4 and V is TRBV11-1; 10 bases line up with TRBD1. The CDR3 runs 18 residues. J lost 0 bases, V lost 5 bases, and 9 bases had no gene match. The germline V gene encodes CDR1 SGHAT and CDR2 FQDESV (reference sequence). The CDR3 DNA reads as TGTGCCAGCAGCGCCGGGACAGGGGCTGACTCAACTAATGAAAAACTGTTTTTT. It yields the protein CASSAGTGADSTNEKLFF.

This clonotype was seen only a few times. The V gene is TRBV5-1, the J gene TRBJ1-1; a weak D match, TRBD1 (5 bases). Deletions cut 5 bases from V and 2 bases from J, with 13 bases between. The CDR3 extends over 14 amino acids. Germline CDR1 is SGHRS and CDR2 is YFSETQ. DNA of the CDR3: TGCGCCAGCAGGAAGGGTGGGGGTAACACTGAAGCTTTCTTT. It specifies CASRKGGGNTEAFF.

This clonotype was detected only a few times. The chain carries TRBV7-8 and TRBJ2-5, with TRBD2 matching 8 bases. Germline CDR1 and CDR2: SGHVS and FQNEAQ. The CDR3 consists of 13 residues. With 7 bases clipped from V and 5 bases from J, the junction kept 6 bases outside the gene matches. The CDR3 DNA sequence: TGTGCCAGCACCGAGACTAGCGAGGAGACCCAGTACTTC. Its protein product is CASTETSEETQYF.

This clonotype was picked up many times. In DNA, the CDR3 is TGCGCCAGCAGCTTGGCCGGGAGCGAGCAGTACTTC. Translating gives CASSLAGSEQYF. This rearrangement joins TRBV5-1 to TRBJ2-7, with D perhaps TRBD2 (6 bases). Trimming stripped 0 bases from V and 6 bases from J, with 7 bases between. This CDR3 is 12 amino acids long. CDR1 is SGHRS, CDR2 YFSETQ, per germline.